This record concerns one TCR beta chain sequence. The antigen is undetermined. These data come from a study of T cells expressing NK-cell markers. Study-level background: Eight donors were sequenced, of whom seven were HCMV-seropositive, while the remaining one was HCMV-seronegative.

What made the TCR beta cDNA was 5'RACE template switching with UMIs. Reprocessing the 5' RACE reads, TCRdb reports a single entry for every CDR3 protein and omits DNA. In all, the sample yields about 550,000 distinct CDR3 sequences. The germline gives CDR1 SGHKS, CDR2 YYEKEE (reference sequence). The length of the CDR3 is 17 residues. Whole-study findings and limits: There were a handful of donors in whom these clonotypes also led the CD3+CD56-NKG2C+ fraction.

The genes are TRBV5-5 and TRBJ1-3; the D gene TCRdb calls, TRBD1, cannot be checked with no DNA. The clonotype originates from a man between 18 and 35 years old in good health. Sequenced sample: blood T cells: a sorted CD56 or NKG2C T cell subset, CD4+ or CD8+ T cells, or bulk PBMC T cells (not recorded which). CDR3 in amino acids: CASSLRYMGDSGNTIYF.